The source of this TCR beta chain is a study of T-cell memory formation after mild COVID-19. Germline CDR1 reads SQVTM; CDR2 reads ANQGSEA. The CDR3 runs 12 residues. V gave up 6 bases and J gave up 2 bases, with 11 bases separating them. TCRdb re-derived calls from the 5' RACE reads in MiXCR, one entry per CDR3 protein. This sample yields 120,000 to 150,000 distinct CDR3 sequences, of which 15% to 20% are seen a single time; approximately 2.3% belongs to the top ten. The chain carries TRBV29-1 and TRBJ2-7, with no clear D. Input material: PBMCs or a T cell subset sorted from them (not recorded which). The receptor was isolated from an adult woman who had mild COVID-19 (a few samples of this study predate the infection). Cell type and time point are not known. DNA of the CDR3: TGCAGCGTCGCGGATGTTACCTACGAGCAGTACTTC. It codes for CSVADVTYEQYF.